The rows below give T cell receptor beta chains drawn from one sample of a study of blood T cell repertoires in COVID-19. Generated by immunoSEQ multiplex PCR, the TCRdb table keeps only in-frame clones and is missing some. This sample has 350,000 to 450,000 clones, with approximately 90% found just once. Material for sequencing was PBMCs or T cells enriched from blood (not recorded which). The receptors derive from a woman aged 18-30 years who had been exposed to COVID-19. Each CDR3 is given with its conserved first and last residue. The D gene is left open where the match is weak. Size is omitted from some rows. Given values are once, few, many or a class for expanded clones.

j_call clone_size d_call cdr3_length v_call cdr3_aa cdr3_nt
TRBJ1-2 . TRBD1 16 TRBV27 CASSFPPDRDNYGYTF TGTGCCAGCAGTTTCCCTCCCGACAGGGATAACTATGGCTACACCTTC
TRBJ2-5 . . 15 TRBV11-2 CASSLGARAQETQYF TGTGCCAGCAGCTTAGGTGCCAGGGCACAAGAGACCCAGTACTTC
TRBJ2-2 . TRBD1 12 TRBV7-2 CASSHKLTGEVF TGTGCCAGCAGCCACAAGTTGACAGGGGAGGTTTTT
TRBJ1-2 . TRBD1 15 TRBV27 CASTPAIIQGGGYTF TGTGCCAGCACCCCAGCGATCATACAGGGGGGGGGCTACACCTTC
TRBJ1-6 once . 15 TRBV15 CATSSGGSYNSPLHF TGTGCCACCAGCAGCGGGGGCTCCTATAATTCACCCCTCCACTTT
TRBJ2-1 . TRBD2 14 TRBV27 CATGRPSSYNEQFF TGTGCCACCGGGAGGCCCAGCTCCTACAATGAGCAGTTCTTC
TRBJ2-3 . . 16 TRBV4-1 CASSHTQGPSTDTQYF TGCGCCAGCAGCCATACACAGGGTCCTAGCACAGATACGCAGTATTTT
TRBJ2-5 . TRBD1 19 TRBV27 CASSTQFPRPGQVQETQYF TGTGCCAGCAGCACACAGTTTCCCCGCCCGGGACAGGTTCAAGAGACCCAGTACTTC
TRBJ2-7 few TRBD2 14 TRBV18 CASSPRTSTYEQYF TGTGCCAGCTCACCACGGACTAGTACCTACGAGCAGTACTTC
TRBJ2-4 . TRBD2 16 TRBV19 CASKGGGAEAKNIQYF TGTGCCAGTAAGGGCGGGGGGGCCGAGGCCAAAAACATTCAGTACTTC
TRBJ2-1 . TRBD1 15 TRBV4-2 CASSQAGTGGDEQFF TGTGCCAGCAGCCAAGCGGGGACAGGGGGAGATGAGCAGTTCTTC
TRBJ1-1 . . 17 TRBV11-3 CASSRPMGGRMNTEAFF TGTGCCAGCAGCCGACCCATGGGGGGTCGTATGAACACTGAAGCTTTCTTT
TRBJ2-3 . . 15 TRBV2 CASSVLRGGADTQYF TGTGCCAGCAGTGTTTTGCGGGGTGGCGCAGATACGCAGTATTTT
TRBJ2-7 once . 14 TRBV28 CASSLATLSYEQYF TGTGCCAGCAGTTTAGCGACTCTTTCCTACGAGCAGTACTTC
TRBJ2-1 . TRBD2 17 TRBV4-1 CASSQGPSGVSYNEQFF TGCGCCAGCAGCCAAGGTCCTAGCGGGGTCTCCTACAATGAGCAGTTCTTC
TRBJ2-3 once TRBD1 14 TRBV7-9 CASSLGTGTDTQYF TGTGCCAGCAGCTTAGGGACAGGAACAGATACGCAGTATTTT
TRBJ2-7 few TRBD2 13 TRBV2 CASRGGRAYEQYF TGTGCCAGCAGGGGCGGGAGGGCTTACGAGCAGTACTTC
TRBJ1-4 few . 14 TRBV18 CASSPRSTNEKLFF TGTGCCAGCTCACCGAGAAGTACTAATGAAAAACTGTTTTTT
TRBJ1-5 once TRBD1 15 TRBV9 CASSVEGASGQPQHF TGTGCCAGCAGCGTCGAGGGGGCCTCGGGTCAGCCCCAGCATTTT
TRBJ1-4 . . 16 TRBV11-2 CASSTPGGSTNEKLFF TGTGCCAGCAGCACCCCCGGGGGATCAACTAATGAAAAACTGTTTTTT
TRBJ2-1 few TRBD2 15 TRBV6-4 CASSDSSGTYNEQFF TGTGCCAGCAGTGACTCAAGCGGGACGTACAATGAGCAGTTCTTC
TRBJ2-5 . TRBD1 15 TRBV9 CASSVGTGERETQYF TGTGCCAGCAGCGTAGGGACAGGGGAACGGGAGACCCAGTACTTC
TRBJ1-2 . . 15 TRBV18 CASSPPGKTGYGYTF TGTGCCAGCTCACCTCCCGGGAAGACTGGATATGGCTACACCTTC
TRBJ2-1 . TRBD2 17 TRBV11-2 CASSYTVSGGQYNEQFF TGTGCCAGCAGCTATACAGTAAGCGGGGGCCAGTACAATGAGCAGTTCTTC
TRBJ1-3 . . 15 TRBV10-3 CAIRGQASSGNTIYF TGTGCCATCAGGGGTCAGGCAAGCTCTGGAAACACCATATATTTT
TRBJ2-3 . TRBD2 17 TRBV13 CASSFGTSGDGTDTQYF TGTGCCAGCAGCTTCGGGACTAGCGGGGATGGCACAGATACGCAGTATTTT
TRBJ1-1 once TRBD1 14 TRBV18 CASSDSGGDFRAFF TGTGCCAGCTCAGATTCAGGGGGCGATTTCCGTGCTTTCTTT
TRBJ2-5 once . 15 TRBV10-3 CAISGGSGALETQYF TGTGCCATCAGTGGTGGCTCAGGGGCCCTAGAGACCCAGTACTTC
TRBJ1-3 . TRBD1 14 TRBV30 CAWTRTGVGNTIYF TGTGCCTGGACTCGGACAGGGGTTGGAAACACCATATATTTT
TRBJ1-2 . . 13 TRBV2 CASSSAGNYGYTF TGTGCCAGCAGTTCGGCAGGCAACTATGGCTACACCTTC
TRBJ2-7 . . 15 TRBV11-2 CASSIRQWFGNEQYF TGTGCCAGCAGCATAAGACAGTGGTTTGGGAACGAGCAGTACTTC
TRBJ2-3 once . 16 TRBV5-8 CASSPTWAPSTDTQYF TGTGCCAGCAGCCCAACTTGGGCGCCTAGCACAGATACGCAGTATTTT
TRBJ2-7 . TRBD1 14 TRBV7-2 CASSNRQGTYEQYF TGTGCCAGCAGCAACCGACAGGGGACCTACGAGCAGTACTTC
TRBJ2-5 . . 14 TRBV6-5 CASSRAGYAETQYF TGTGCCAGCAGTAGAGCAGGGTACGCGGAGACCCAGTACTTC
TRBJ2-7 . TRBD2 17 TRBV28 CASSPAGASGRKYEQYF TGTGCCAGCAGCCCGGCGGGGGCTAGCGGGAGAAAATACGAGCAGTACTTC
TRBJ2-2 . TRBD2 16 TRBV9 CASSQQAGGFTGELFF TGTGCCAGCAGCCAACAAGCGGGGGGCTTCACCGGGGAGCTGTTTTTT
TRBJ2-6 . . 16 TRBV28 CASSSDISSGANVLTF TGTGCCAGCAGTTCGGACATAAGCTCTGGGGCCAACGTCCTGACTTTC
TRBJ2-3 . . 13 TRBV12-3/TRBV12-4 CASSLGPTDTQYF TGTGCCAGCAGTTTGGGGCCCACAGATACGCAGTATTTT
TRBJ2-7 once TRBD2 15 TRBV10-1 CASSERLAGAKEQYF TGCGCCAGCAGTGAGAGGTTAGCGGGGGCAAAGGAGCAGTACTTC
TRBJ1-2 . . 15 TRBV10-3 CAISEPGGGVKGYTF TGTGCCATCAGTGAGCCGGGGGGAGGGGTAAAAGGCTACACCTTC